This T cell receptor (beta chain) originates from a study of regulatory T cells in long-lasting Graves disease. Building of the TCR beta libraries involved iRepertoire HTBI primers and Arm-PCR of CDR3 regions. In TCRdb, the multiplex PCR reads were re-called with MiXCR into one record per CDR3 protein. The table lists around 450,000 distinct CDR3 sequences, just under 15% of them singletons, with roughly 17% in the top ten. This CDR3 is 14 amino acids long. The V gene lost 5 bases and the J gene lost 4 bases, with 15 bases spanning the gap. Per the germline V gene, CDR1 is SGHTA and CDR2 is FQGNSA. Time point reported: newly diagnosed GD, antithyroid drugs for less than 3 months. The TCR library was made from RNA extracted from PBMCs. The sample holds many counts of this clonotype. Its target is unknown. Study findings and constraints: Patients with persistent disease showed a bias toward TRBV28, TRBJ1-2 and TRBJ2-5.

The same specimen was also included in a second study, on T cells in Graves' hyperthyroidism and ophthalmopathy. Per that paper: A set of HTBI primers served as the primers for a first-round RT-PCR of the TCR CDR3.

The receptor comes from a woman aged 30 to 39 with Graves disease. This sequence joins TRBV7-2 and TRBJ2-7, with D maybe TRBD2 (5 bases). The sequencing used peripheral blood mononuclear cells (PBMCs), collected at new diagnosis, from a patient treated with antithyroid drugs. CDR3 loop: CASSPRSSRYEQYF. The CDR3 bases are TGTGCCAGCAGCCCCCGGTCTAGCCGATACGAGCAGTACTTC.